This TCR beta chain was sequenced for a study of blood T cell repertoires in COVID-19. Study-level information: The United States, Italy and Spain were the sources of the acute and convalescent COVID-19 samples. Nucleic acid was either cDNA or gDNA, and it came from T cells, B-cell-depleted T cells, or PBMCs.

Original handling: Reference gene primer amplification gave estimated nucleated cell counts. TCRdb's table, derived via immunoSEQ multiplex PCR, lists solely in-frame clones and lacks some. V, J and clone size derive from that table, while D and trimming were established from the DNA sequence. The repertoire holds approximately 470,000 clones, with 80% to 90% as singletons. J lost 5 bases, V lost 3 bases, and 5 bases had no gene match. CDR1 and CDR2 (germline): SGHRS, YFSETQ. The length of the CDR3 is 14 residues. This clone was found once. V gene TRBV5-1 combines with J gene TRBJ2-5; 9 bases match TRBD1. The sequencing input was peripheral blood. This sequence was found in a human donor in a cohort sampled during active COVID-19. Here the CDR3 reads CASSWGQGGETQYF. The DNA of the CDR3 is TGCGCCAGCAGCTGGGGACAGGGAGGTGAGACCCAGTACTTC.